A selection of T cell receptor beta chains follows, all from one sample in a study of blood T cells in healthy people across ages. MiXCR, applied by TCRdb to the 5' RACE reads, yields one record per CDR3 protein. The table lists hundreds of thousands of distinct CDR3 sequences, about 27% of them singletons. The data also belong to a second study, concerning T cells of mothers and their children.

The sequencing sample was made of blood. Receptors were obtained from a boy aged 2 to 10 in good health. The CDR3 runs from the conserved cysteine through the conserved F or W. D genes are given only for firm matches. Expanded clones are given a class, and other clones once, few, many or no size at all.

abundance: -
v_gene: TRBV27
len: 14
d_gene: TRBD1
j_gene: TRBJ2-1
CDR3nt: TGTGCCAGCAGATCAGGGGGCGCGGGTGATGAGCAGTTCTTC
CDR3aa: CASRSGGAGDEQFF

abundance: few
v_gene: TRBV20-1
len: 14
d_gene: -
j_gene: TRBJ2-6
CDR3nt: TGCAGTGCCACCTCGTGGGCAGGGACCAACGTCCTGACTTTC
CDR3aa: CSATSWAGTNVLTF

abundance: few
v_gene: TRBV5-1
len: 16
d_gene: -
j_gene: TRBJ1-3
CDR3nt: TGCGCCAGCAGCTTGGGTGCAGGGCAGGCTGGAAACACCATATATTTT
CDR3aa: CASSLGAGQAGNTIYF

abundance: -
v_gene: TRBV15
len: 20
d_gene: -
j_gene: TRBJ2-3
CDR3nt: TGTGCCACCAGCAGAGGGGTGCCAGCGGGCTGGTCAGAGGTCACAGATACGCAGTATTTT
CDR3aa: CATSRGVPAGWSEVTDTQYF

abundance: -
v_gene: TRBV7-2
len: 15
d_gene: -
j_gene: TRBJ1-5
CDR3nt: TGTGCCAGCAGCCCATGGTCAGGGCCGAATCAGCCCCAGCATTTT
CDR3aa: CASSPWSGPNQPQHF

abundance: few
v_gene: TRBV12-3/TRBV12-4
len: 16
d_gene: TRBD2
j_gene: TRBJ2-2
CDR3nt: TGTGCCAGTTGCAGGGTTGGACTAGTGGGGTGCGGGGAGCTGTTTTTT
CDR3aa: CASCRVGLVGCGELFF

abundance: once
v_gene: TRBV10-3
len: 13
d_gene: -
j_gene: TRBJ1-2
CDR3nt: TGTGCCATCAACCGGGACTCTAACTATGGCTACACCTTC
CDR3aa: CAINRDSNYGYTF

abundance: few
v_gene: TRBV7-9
len: 17
d_gene: -
j_gene: TRBJ2-3
CDR3nt: TGTGCCAGCAGCTTAGTGGAGATGGGGGCAAGCACAGATACGCAGTATTTT
CDR3aa: CASSLVEMGASTDTQYF

abundance: -
v_gene: TRBV9
len: 16
d_gene: TRBD2
j_gene: TRBJ2-3
CDR3nt: TGTGCCAGCAGCGTATTAACGGGAGGCGAAGGAGATACGCAGTATTTT
CDR3aa: CASSVLTGGEGDTQYF

abundance: -
v_gene: TRBV20-1
len: 16
d_gene: TRBD2
j_gene: TRBJ2-3
CDR3nt: TGCAGTGCTAGAGACCAGGGACTAGCGGGGGGTGATACGCAGTATTTT
CDR3aa: CSARDQGLAGGDTQYF

abundance: -
v_gene: TRBV7-8
len: 18
d_gene: -
j_gene: TRBJ2-1
CDR3nt: TGTGCCAGCAGCTTAAGTCGTTCTCAGGGAGGCCAGGGCAATGAGCAGTTCTTC
CDR3aa: CASSLSRSQGGQGNEQFF

abundance: few
v_gene: TRBV6-5
len: 18
d_gene: TRBD2
j_gene: TRBJ2-7
CDR3nt: TGTGCCAGCAGTTACTCCCGTAGTCTAGCGGGGGGGCCCTACGAGCAGTACTTC
CDR3aa: CASSYSRSLAGGPYEQYF

abundance: -
v_gene: TRBV29-1
len: 14
d_gene: -
j_gene: TRBJ2-2
CDR3nt: TGCAGCGTTCGAATAGGGGGAAGAACCGGGGAGCTGTTTTTT
CDR3aa: CSVRIGGRTGELFF

abundance: few
v_gene: TRBV3-1
len: 15
d_gene: -
j_gene: TRBJ2-2
CDR3nt: TGTGCCAGCAGCCAAGGTTGGCGGTATACTGGGGAGCTGTTTTTT
CDR3aa: CASSQGWRYTGELFF

abundance: few
v_gene: TRBV7-3
len: 17
d_gene: TRBD2
j_gene: TRBJ2-1
CDR3nt: TGTGCCAGCAGCTTAACGTCGGGGGGGGCCTTCTTCAATGAGCAGTTCTTC
CDR3aa: CASSLTSGGAFFNEQFF

abundance: -
v_gene: TRBV25-1
len: 13
d_gene: -
j_gene: TRBJ1-2
CDR3nt: TGTGCCAGCAGTGGCACAGGTAACTATGGCTACACCTTC
CDR3aa: CASSGTGNYGYTF

abundance: -
v_gene: TRBV3-1
len: 14
d_gene: -
j_gene: TRBJ2-1
CDR3nt: TGTGCCAGCAGCCAAGGCGGGGGCCCACGGGAGCAGTTCTTC
CDR3aa: CASSQGGGPREQFF

abundance: -
v_gene: TRBV6-2/TRBV6-3
len: 16
d_gene: TRBD1
j_gene: TRBJ1-1
CDR3nt: TGTGCCAGCAGCCCCCTACAGACAGGGGGGAACACTGAAGCTTTCTTT
CDR3aa: CASSPLQTGGNTEAFF

abundance: few
v_gene: TRBV10-3
len: 16
d_gene: TRBD2
j_gene: TRBJ2-5
CDR3nt: TGTGCCATCAGTGACCGGGGTAGCGGGGGGCAAGAGACCCAGTACTTC
CDR3aa: CAISDRGSGGQETQYF

abundance: once
v_gene: TRBV6-1
len: 14
d_gene: TRBD1
j_gene: TRBJ1-2
CDR3nt: TGTGCCACGGAACCGGGACAGGGGGCTTATGGCTACACCTTC
CDR3aa: CATEPGQGAYGYTF

abundance: many
v_gene: TRBV12-3/TRBV12-4
len: 14
d_gene: TRBD1
j_gene: TRBJ2-5
CDR3nt: TGTGCCAGCAGCGGGACAGGGAGGCAAGAGACCCAGTACTTC
CDR3aa: CASSGTGRQETQYF

abundance: -
v_gene: TRBV7-3
len: 12
d_gene: -
j_gene: TRBJ2-2
CDR3nt: TGTGCCAGCAGAGACGGCGACGGGGAGCTGTTTTTT
CDR3aa: CASRDGDGELFF

abundance: -
v_gene: TRBV11-2
len: 15
d_gene: -
j_gene: TRBJ1-2
CDR3nt: TGTGCCAGCAGCTTCCCTCCACAGGGCCGTACTGGCTACACCTTC
CDR3aa: CASSFPPQGRTGYTF

abundance: -
v_gene: TRBV10-3
len: 18
d_gene: -
j_gene: TRBJ2-6
CDR3nt: TGTGCCATCAGTGAATCGATGGGGGTCGGCTCTGGGGCCAACGTCCTGACTTTC
CDR3aa: CAISESMGVGSGANVLTF

abundance: -
v_gene: TRBV20-1
len: 17
d_gene: -
j_gene: TRBJ2-1
CDR3nt: TGCAGTGCTAGAGTCCGAGGGAGTGGGCGTTCCTACAATGAGCAGTTCTTC
CDR3aa: CSARVRGSGRSYNEQFF

abundance: many
v_gene: TRBV20-1
len: 13
d_gene: TRBD2
j_gene: TRBJ2-1
CDR3nt: TGCAGTGCTAGCGGGGGGGCCTCCAATGAGCAGTTCTTC
CDR3aa: CSASGGASNEQFF

abundance: -
v_gene: TRBV7-2
len: 15
d_gene: -
j_gene: TRBJ2-2
CDR3nt: TGTGCCAGCAGCAATCTACACGAAACTAACGGGGAGCTGTTTTTT
CDR3aa: CASSNLHETNGELFF

abundance: few
v_gene: TRBV29-1
len: 15
d_gene: -
j_gene: TRBJ1-2
CDR3nt: TGCAGCGTTGATTCGTATGGCATTCAGGGGTATGGCTACACCTTC
CDR3aa: CSVDSYGIQGYGYTF

abundance: few
v_gene: TRBV7-2
len: 14
d_gene: TRBD1
j_gene: TRBJ1-1
CDR3nt: TGTGCCAGCAGCATAAGGACAGGGAAGGCTGAAGCTTTCTTT
CDR3aa: CASSIRTGKAEAFF

abundance: -
v_gene: TRBV6-5
len: 14
d_gene: -
j_gene: TRBJ2-3
CDR3nt: TGTGCCAGCAGTTACGGGCGCCCCACAGATACGCAGTATTTT
CDR3aa: CASSYGRPTDTQYF

abundance: -
v_gene: TRBV7-9
len: 13
d_gene: -
j_gene: TRBJ1-4
CDR3nt: TGTGCCAGCAGCCCCACAGGGAATGAAAAACTGTTTTTT
CDR3aa: CASSPTGNEKLFF

abundance: few
v_gene: TRBV12-3/TRBV12-4
len: 17
d_gene: TRBD1
j_gene: TRBJ1-5
CDR3nt: TGTGCCAGCAGTTTAGGGTCTTGGGACAGGGGTTTTCAGCCCCAGCATTTT
CDR3aa: CASSLGSWDRGFQPQHF

abundance: -
v_gene: TRBV12-3/TRBV12-4
len: 15
d_gene: -
j_gene: TRBJ1-5
CDR3nt: TGTGCCAGCAGCTGGGCCGGGATACTAAATCAGCCCCAGCATTTT
CDR3aa: CASSWAGILNQPQHF

abundance: -
v_gene: TRBV11-2
len: 19
d_gene: -
j_gene: TRBJ2-4
CDR3nt: TGTGCCAGCAGCTCGGAGACAGGGATAACTAGCGTCGTCAAAAACATTCAGTACTTC
CDR3aa: CASSSETGITSVVKNIQYF

abundance: many
v_gene: TRBV7-2
len: 13
d_gene: -
j_gene: TRBJ2-7
CDR3nt: TGTGCCAGCCTTGGGACTGAAAACTACGAGCAGTACTTC
CDR3aa: CASLGTENYEQYF

abundance: -
v_gene: TRBV7-2
len: 19
d_gene: -
j_gene: TRBJ2-7
CDR3nt: TGTGCCAGCAGCTTAAATTCGAACAGGGAGGGACCGCAGGGCTACGAGCAGTACTTC
CDR3aa: CASSLNSNREGPQGYEQYF

abundance: few
v_gene: TRBV20-1
len: 16
d_gene: -
j_gene: TRBJ2-1
CDR3nt: TGCAGTGCTAGAGATACCGGCGGACTCTCCTACAATGAGCAGTTCTTC
CDR3aa: CSARDTGGLSYNEQFF

abundance: few
v_gene: TRBV7-9
len: 13
d_gene: -
j_gene: TRBJ2-5
CDR3nt: TGTGCCAGCAGCGGGGTGGCCTGGGAGACCCAGTACTTC
CDR3aa: CASSGVAWETQYF

abundance: -
v_gene: TRBV29-1
len: 13
d_gene: -
j_gene: TRBJ2-6
CDR3nt: TGCAGCGCTAGGGCGGCGGGGGCCAACGTCCTGACTTTC
CDR3aa: CSARAAGANVLTF

abundance: -
v_gene: TRBV6-5
len: 15
d_gene: -
j_gene: TRBJ1-1
CDR3nt: TGTGCCAGCAGTTACTCGAACGGGGGGAACACTGAAGCTTTCTTT
CDR3aa: CASSYSNGGNTEAFF